This TCR beta chain was sequenced in a study of metastatic and nonmetastatic thyroid tumors (dated by TCRdb to the early 2020s). A note on the overall study: Repertoires were compared across peripheral blood and tumor or nodule tissue samples from malignant and benign thyroid patients.

Overall study results and their limits: In both blood and tumor samples, TCR beta diversity was reported to be significantly higher in malignant tumors than in benign nodules.

Before undergoing thyroid surgery, none of the patients had been given any kind of treatment. Using T-cell receptor beta sequencing, the researchers looked back retrospectively at clinical samples from patients, gathered between the early 2010s and the late 2010s. Libraries were built with PCR. For sequencing, an Illumina HiSeq 4000 was employed. High-throughput sequencing was used to profile the CDR3 region of the TCR beta-chain in every patient. The source study handled its data this way. Drawing on CDR3 differences between clinicopathological groups, the researchers built a classifier meant to tell apart patients with distant-metastatic papillary thyroid cancer. The Shannon index was used to measure repertoire diversity, and the Morisita-Horn index was used to measure how similar tumor and blood repertoires were. TCRdb trimmed public reads at Q25 via fastp, called clones via MiXCR and kept in-frame beta chains. These V and J calls derive from TCRdb rather than the authors' analysis. For this sample there are 21,000 or so clones; about 20% appear just once. The top ten clonotypes cover around 26% of the sample.

This clone has a count of ten or more. This receptor's antigen is unknown. No quality values exist for individual bases; no much larger clone is one base distant. The same CDR3 is also encoded by other DNA sequences in this sample. The clonotype originates from a female donor with papillary thyroid cancer or a benign thyroid nodule (not recorded which). Some clones in this sample may be carry-over from other donors' samples. Sequenced input: blood.

The CDR3 region: CSARSWDPHEAFF. Here is the DNA: TGCAGTGCTAGATCTTGGGACCCCCATGAAGCTTTCTTT. The rearranged chain carries TRBV20-1 and TRBJ1-1; perhaps TRBD1 is the D gene, with 5 bases matching. Between the V and J ends, shortened by 2 bases and 7 bases respectively, the junction contains 14 bases. The CDR3 sequence holds 13 residues, the cysteine and phenylalanine included. Only the CDR3 region is kept as DNA, spanning 39 bases read in frame from base 1. From the germline V gene (reference sequence), CDR1 is DFQATT and CDR2 is SNEGSKA.